These 32 T cell receptor beta chains originate from one sample sequenced in a study of cytomegalovirus exposure and HLA in healthy donors. Vbeta (60) and Jbeta (13) primers were used in the PCR. Data came from immunoSEQ multiplex PCR; TCRdb stores just in-frame clones and leaves some out. The sample contains 100,000 to 120,000 clones, approximately 78% of which appear only once. The sample was PBMCs. The origin of the receptors is a woman in her twenties or thirties in good health and CMV-seronegative.

The chain has TRBV7-9 and TRBJ2-7, with TRBD1 matching 7 bases. The CDR3 has 15 amino acids. Trimming cost V 4 bases and J 2 bases; bases outside gene matches: 8. Germline V CDR1 and CDR2: SEHNR, FQNEAQ (reference sequence). The chain's CDR3 is CASSSQQGSAYEQYF. CDR3 coding DNA: TGTGCCAGCAGCTCACAACAGGGGAGCGCCTACGAGCAGTACTTC.

In its sample, this clone was seen once. For the CDR3, the DNA is TGTGCCAGCGGGAGCAGGGACACCTACTATGGCTACACCTTC. Translating gives CASGSRDTYYGYTF. The rearrangement joins TRBV7-9 to TRBJ1-2; D is perhaps TRBD1 (6 bases). V was clipped by 8 bases and J by 3 bases, with 16 bases between them. The CDR3 is 14 amino acids. The germline CDR1 and CDR2 sequences are SEHNR and FQNEAQ (reference sequence).

J is TRBJ1-1 and V is TRBV6-5; 11 nucleotides match TRBD1. Germline V gene lookup returns CDR1 MNHEY and CDR2 SVGAGI. Trimming at V came to 5 bases and at J to 6 bases, leaving 8 bases not matched to a gene. CDR3 length: 15 residues. The CDR3 DNA is TGTGCCAGCAGTGGGGACAGGGGGGCGAGGGCTGAAGCTTTCTTT. It codes for CASSGDRGARAEAFF.

The chain carries TRBV9 and TRBJ1-2, with 8 nucleotides matching TRBD1. The germline CDR1 and CDR2 sequences are SGDLS and YYNGEE. This CDR3 is 17 amino acids long. J was trimmed by 3 bases and V by 0 bases; bases with no gene match: 10. DNA for the CDR3: TGTGCCAGCAGCGTAGATCCCGCCAGGGGGCGCTACTATGGCTACACCTTC. Its translation is CASSVDPARGRYYGYTF.

This clone was seen only a few times. The chain employs TRBV11-2 and TRBJ1-1; the D gene is possibly TRBD1 (5 bases). Trimming removed 0 bases at V and 3 bases at J, with 14 bases between. The germline V gene encodes CDR1 SGHAT and CDR2 FQNNGV. The CDR3 sequence is 16 residues long. The CDR3 here is CASSLDRGVWDTEAFF. The CDR3 DNA sequence: TGTGCCAGCAGCTTAGATCGGGGGGTATGGGACACTGAAGCTTTCTTT.

The chain employs TRBV6-1 and TRBJ2-5, with TRBD2 matching over 11 bases. The V gene end was trimmed by 4 bases and the J gene end by 1 base; junction bases not matched to a gene: 5. The CDR3 runs to 16 residues. Germline loops: CDR1 MNHNS, CDR2 SASEGT. CDR3 in amino acids: CASSGRLAGIQETQYF. The CDR3 region has the DNA TGTGCCAGCAGTGGGAGACTAGCGGGGATCCAAGAGACCCAGTACTTC.

This chain connects TRBV6-1 to TRBJ1-2; TRBD1 matches at 10 bases. Germline CDR1 reads MNHNS; CDR2 reads SASEGT. J gave up 7 bases and V 7 bases, and 9 bases lay outside the gene matches. The CDR3 covers 14 residues. The DNA of the CDR3 is TGTGCCAGCAACCAAGACAGGGGGCTGTTTGGCTACACCTTC. Translated: CASNQDRGLFGYTF.

This chain's CDR3 is CASSPGSTQRLNTGELFF. The CDR3 DNA reads as TGTGCCAGCAGCCCAGGTTCGACTCAGCGGCTGAACACCGGGGAGCTGTTTTTT. The V gene is TRBV11-3, the J gene TRBJ2-2; D is perhaps TRBD2 (5 bases). Germline CDR1 reads SGHNT; CDR2 reads YENEEA. The CDR3 is made up of 18 amino acids. V gave up 5 bases and J gave up 1 base, with 20 bases separating them.

CDR3 sequence: CATAASSYEQYF. For the CDR3, the DNA is TGTGCCACCGCGGCGAGCTCCTACGAGCAGTACTTC. This chain links TRBV15 with TRBJ2-7, with D unclear. Germline values: CDR1 LNHNV, CDR2 YYDKDF (reference sequence). This CDR3 has 12 amino acids. Trimming cost V 8 bases and J 0 bases, with 8 bases left between them.

The V call is TRBV6-6, the J call TRBJ2-3; possible D gene TRBD1, 5 bases. Per germline, CDR1 MNHNY and CDR2 SVGAGI (reference sequence). There are 13 residues in the CDR3. Trimming removed 3 bases from V and 3 bases from J, with 7 bases in between. In nucleotides, the CDR3 is TGTGCCAGCAGTTATCAGGGAACAGATACGCAGTATTTT. Translating it yields CASSYQGTDTQYF.

This chain links TRBV4-1 with TRBJ2-3; 9 bases fit TRBD2. Germline CDR1 is MGHRA and CDR2 is YSYEKL. The CDR3 length is 13 residues. Germline trimming cut 5 bases from V and 6 bases from J; bases unmatched to any gene: 3. CDR3 region: CASSSGTSDTQYF. CDR3 bases: TGCGCCAGCAGCTCCGGGACTAGCGATACGCAGTATTTT.

The V call is TRBV7-6, the J call TRBJ2-7, with D possibly being TRBD2 (5 bases). The CDR3 covers 13 residues. Germline V gives CDR1 SGHVS, CDR2 FNYEAQ. V was cut by 1 base and J by 3 bases, with 7 bases left in between. CDR3 DNA sequence: TGTGCCAGCAGCTTAGGGACTTTCTACGAGCAGTACTTC. Protein sequence: CASSLGTFYEQYF.

This clone has just a few counts. This chain connects TRBV11-2 to TRBJ2-7; 7 bases are shared with TRBD2. Trimming took 3 bases from V and 3 from J; bases not matched to a gene: 17. There are 18 residues in the CDR3. CDR1 and CDR2 from the germline V gene are SGHAT and FQNNGV. The CDR3, as DNA: TGTGCCAGCAGCTTTTCGGGACTAACAACCGCACCTGTCTACGAGCAGTACTTC. It is translated as CASSFSGLTTAPVYEQYF.

The chain has TRBV11-1 and TRBJ2-4; 12 positions match TRBD2. The germline V gene has CDR1 SGHAT and CDR2 FQDESV (reference sequence). This CDR3 is 15 amino acids long. V lost 5 bases to trimming and J lost 5 bases; unmatched junction nucleotides: 4. The CDR3 sequence is CASSRTSGAQNIQYF. For the CDR3, the DNA is TGTGCCAGCAGCCGGACTAGCGGGGCTCAAAACATTCAGTACTTC.

This clone was seen a few times. The J gene is TRBJ2-1, the V gene TRBV7-8; the D is unclear. Germline values: CDR1 SGHVS, CDR2 FQNEAQ. This CDR3 contains 13 residues. V lost 7 bases to trimming and J lost 7 bases, with 14 bases between them. This CDR3 is CASIPGLENEQFF. CDR3 in DNA: TGTGCCAGCATCCCCGGCCTAGAAAATGAGCAGTTCTTC.

This chain connects TRBV5-1 to TRBJ2-7; 11 nucleotides align to TRBD1. Germline lookup yields CDR1 SGHRS and CDR2 YFSETQ. This CDR3 contains 17 residues. The junction had 11 bases not matched to a gene; V was cut back by 3 bases and J by 3 bases. CDR3 nucleotide sequence: TGCGCCAGCAGCTCGGACGTTCCGGGACAGGGGGTCTACGAGCAGTACTTC. This gives the protein CASSSDVPGQGVYEQYF.

This chain uses TRBV2 with TRBJ2-2, with 7 bases aligning to TRBD1. The CDR3 has 14 amino acids. The germline CDR1 and CDR2 sequences are SNHLY and FYNNEI. The ends lost 6 bases at V and 4 bases at J; junction bases unmatched: 5. The chain's CDR3 is CASSDNRGTGELFF. The CDR3 DNA sequence: TGTGCCAGCAGCGACAACAGGGGCACCGGGGAGCTGTTTTTT.

This clone was observed a handful of times. The rearrangement links TRBV28 to TRBJ1-6; 7 bases align to TRBD1. CDR3 length: 12 residues. V lost 8 bases to trimming and J lost 8 bases; unmatched junction nucleotides: 3. The germline gives CDR1 MDHEN, CDR2 SYDVKM. CDR3 loop: CASGQGDSPLHF. The CDR3 region has the DNA TGTGCCAGCGGTCAGGGGGATTCACCCCTCCACTTT.

V and J are TRBV19 and TRBJ2-6; D ambiguous. The V and J ends lost 5 bases and 0 bases respectively, with 5 bases between them. The CDR3 runs to 14 residues. The germline CDR1 and CDR2 sequences are LNHDA and SQIVND (reference sequence). This chain's CDR3 is CASSLRSGANVLTF. The CDR3 nucleotides read TGTGCCAGTAGTTTGCGCTCTGGGGCCAACGTCCTGACTTTC. Drawing the rest from reference TRBV19 and TRBJ2-6, the complete variable domain is DGGITQSPKYLFRKEGQNVTLSCEQNLNHDAMYWYRQDPGQGLRLIYYSQIVNDFQKGDIAEGYSVSREKKESFPLTVTSAQKNPTAFYLCASSLRSGANVLTFGAGSRLTVL.

V and J are TRBV13 and TRBJ1-1; 8 bases map to TRBD1. CDR3 size: 14 residues. J was trimmed by 4 bases and V by 4 bases; bases with no gene match: 5. Germline lookup yields CDR1 PRHDT and CDR2 FYEKMQ (reference sequence). CDR3 protein: CASSYRTGSTEAFF. CDR3 coding DNA: TGTGCCAGCAGCTACCGGACAGGGAGCACTGAAGCTTTCTTT.

This clone came up a few times. The V and J genes are TRBV12-5 and TRBJ1-1, with 7 bases lining up with TRBD1. V trimming: 1 base; J trimming: 7 bases; junction bases outside the gene matches: 6. CDR1 and CDR2 from the germline V gene are LGHNT and FRNRAP. The CDR3 is 14 amino acids. DNA of the CDR3: TGTGCTAGTGGTTTGGGTACCCAGGGGGGTGAAGCTTTCTTT. This sequence encodes CASGLGTQGGEAFF. The full variable domain, with the rest looked up from reference TRBV12-5 and TRBJ1-1, is DARVTQTPRHKVTEMGQEVTMRCQPILGHNTVFWYRQTMMQGLELLAYFRNRAPLDDSGMPKDRFSAEMPDATLATLKIQPSEPRDSAVYFCASGLGTQGGEAFFGQGTRLTVV.

The chain uses TRBV27 and TRBJ1-6; weak D call: TRBD1 (6 bases). This CDR3 has 14 residues. V lost 7 bases and J lost 6, with 13 bases in between. CDR1 MNHEY and CDR2 SMNVEV come from the germline V gene (reference sequence). CDR3: CASTLTGSNSPLHF. The CDR3 DNA is TGTGCCAGCACCCTAACAGGGAGTAATTCACCCCTCCACTTT.

The V and J genes are TRBV9 and TRBJ1-3; D possibly corresponds to TRBD1 (5 bases). Trimming pared 7 bases from V and 2 bases from J, leaving 16 bases between. The CDR3 sequence is 15 residues long. The germline gives CDR1 SGDLS, CDR2 YYNGEE. The CDR3 here is CASGDRGGAGNTIYF. CDR3 bases: TGTGCCAGCGGAGACAGAGGCGGGGCTGGAAACACCATATATTTT. The full variable domain, in which reference TRBV9 and TRBJ1-3 provide the parts outside the CDR3, is DSGVTQTPKHLITATGQRVTLRCSPRSGDLSVYWYQQSLDQGLQFLIQYYNGEERAKGNILERFSAQQFPDLHSELNLSSLELGDSALYFCASGDRGGAGNTIYFGEGSWLTVV.

This chain connects TRBV9 to TRBJ1-1; 7 bases match TRBD1. From germline, CDR1 is SGDLS and CDR2 YYNGEE. The length of the CDR3 is 14 residues. V lost 6 bases to trimming and J lost 1 base; unmatched junction nucleotides: 6. The CDR3 nucleotides read TGTGCCAGCAACGAGGGACAGCCGAACACTGAAGCTTTCTTT. This codes for CASNEGQPNTEAFF.

The gene calls are TRBV30 and TRBJ1-5; D remains ambiguous. V gave up 0 bases and J gave up 4 bases, with 10 bases separating them. In germline, CDR1 is GTSNPN, CDR2 SVGIG (reference sequence). CDR3 length equals 14 residues. This CDR3 is CAWSVGRGNQPQHF. The CDR3 coding sequence is TGTGCCTGGAGTGTCGGACGGGGAAATCAGCCCCAGCATTTT.

A single count supports this clone. V gene TRBV5-6 combines with J gene TRBJ1-2; D is uncertain. The CDR3 sequence is 13 residues long. CDR1 SGHDT and CDR2 YYEEEE come from the germline V gene. Trimming took off 0 bases at V and 8 bases at J, with 11 bases between the two ends. CDR3 DNA: TGTGCCAGCAGCTTGGAGGAGACCCGGGGCTACACCTTC. Protein product: CASSLEETRGYTF.

J is TRBJ2-6 and V is TRBV4-1; tentative D call: TRBD2 (5 bases). Germline CDR1 is MGHRA and CDR2 is YSYEKL. V lost 0 bases and J lost 4, with 13 bases in between. The CDR3 has 17 residues. The CDR3 bases are TGCGCCAGCAGCCAAGATCGTCCCGGGGTCGGGGCCAACGTCCTGACTTTC. Protein product: CASSQDRPGVGANVLTF.

The J gene is TRBJ1-2, the V gene TRBV7-8, with 8 nucleotides matching TRBD1. V trimming: 5 bases; J trimming: 6 bases; junction bases outside the gene matches: 8. Germline CDR1 is SGHVS and CDR2 is FQNEAQ. CDR3 length: 14 amino acids. Here the CDR3 DNA reads TGTGCCAGCAGCGCCGGGACAGGCGGGAATGGCTACACCTTC. The encoded protein is CASSAGTGGNGYTF.

The J gene is TRBJ2-6, the V gene TRBV7-2; D gene unclear. This CDR3 has 15 residues. V lost 4 bases and J 1 base, leaving 8 bases between the germline ends. Germline V lookup: CDR1 SGHTA, CDR2 FQGNSA. The CDR3 coding sequence is TGTGCCAGCAGCTACCCAGCGTCTGGGGCCAACGTCCTGACTTTC. It encodes CASSYPASGANVLTF.

The rearrangement uses TRBV28 and TRBJ1-5; TRBD1 aligns across 7 bases. V was pared by 6 bases and J by 7 bases, with 12 bases of the junction left unmatched. The CDR3 loop spans 15 amino acids. Germline CDR1 reads MDHEN; CDR2 reads SYDVKM. CDR3 nucleotide sequence: TGTGCCAGCAGGAAAGACAGGGAGAGTCACCAGCCCCAGCATTTT. It specifies CASRKDRESHQPQHF.

The J gene is TRBJ2-2, the V gene TRBV7-2, with 9 bases that match TRBD2. The CDR3 runs 19 residues. Germline V gene lookup returns CDR1 SGHTA and CDR2 FQGNSA. With V trimmed by 2 bases and J by 2 bases, 12 bases remained unmatched. As DNA, the CDR3 is TGTGCCAGCAGCTTACGCCCCGGCGGCGGGAGGGGAAACACCGGGGAGCTGTTTTTT. Encoded protein: CASSLRPGGGRGNTGELFF.

The chain is built from TRBV6-5 and TRBJ2-1; D is undetermined. The germline gives CDR1 MNHEY, CDR2 SVGAGI. CDR3 length equals 16 residues. The ends were cut back, 0 bases at V and 0 bases at J, with 9 bases in the middle. The CDR3 bases are TGTGCCAGCAGTTACTCCGAATCTACCTCCTACAATGAGCAGTTCTTC. It translates to CASSYSESTSYNEQFF.